This T cell receptor beta chain is drawn from a study of identical twins. Study outcomes and limitations: Models underestimated out-of-frame TCR alpha sharing in monozygotic twins.

A universal primer binding site was introduced by template switching. The final cDNA contained unique molecular identifiers. TCRdb recomputed calls from the 5' RACE reads with MiXCR, one row per CDR3 protein. The profile covers 450,000 to 500,000 distinct CDR3 sequences, with 13% to 15% appearing a single time and 0.98% taken by the ten largest. This clonotype has a handful of counts. The antigen is undetermined. V lost 1 base and J 2 bases, leaving 7 bases between the germline ends. In germline, CDR1 is LGHDT, CDR2 YNNKEL (reference sequence). CDR3 size: 14 residues. This sample also appeared in a second study, on yellow fever vaccine responses in identical twins. As reported in that work: Twins' vaccine T cell response reportedly seemed partly convergent, partly personalized.

This receptor was identified in a woman between 18 and 29 years old in good health. The specimen sequenced was CD4+ T cells sorted from blood. V usage is TRBV3-1 and J usage is TRBJ2-3; D is undetermined. CDR3 amino acids: CASSQVAFTDTQYF. CDR3 in DNA: TGTGCCAGCAGCCAAGTTGCGTTCACAGATACGCAGTATTTT.